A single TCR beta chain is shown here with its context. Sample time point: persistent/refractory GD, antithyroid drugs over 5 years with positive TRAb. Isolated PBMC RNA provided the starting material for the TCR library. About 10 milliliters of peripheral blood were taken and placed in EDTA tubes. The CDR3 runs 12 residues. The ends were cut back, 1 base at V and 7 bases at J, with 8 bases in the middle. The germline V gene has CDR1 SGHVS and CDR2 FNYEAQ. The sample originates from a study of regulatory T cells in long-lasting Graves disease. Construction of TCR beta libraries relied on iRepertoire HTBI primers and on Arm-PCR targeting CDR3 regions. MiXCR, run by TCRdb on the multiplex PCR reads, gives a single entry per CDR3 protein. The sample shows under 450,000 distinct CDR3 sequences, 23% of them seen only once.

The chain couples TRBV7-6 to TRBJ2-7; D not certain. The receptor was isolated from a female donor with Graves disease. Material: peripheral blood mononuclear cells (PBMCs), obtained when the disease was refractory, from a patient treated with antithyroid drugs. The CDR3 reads CASSLVKEEQYF. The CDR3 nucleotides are TGTGCCAGCAGCTTAGTAAAAGAGGAGCAGTACTTC. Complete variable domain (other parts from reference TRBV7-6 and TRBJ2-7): GAGVSQSPRYKVTKRGQDVALRCDPISGHVSLYWYRQALGQGPEFLTYFNYEAQQDKSGLPNDRFSAERPEGSISTLTIQRTEQRDSAMYRCASSLVKEEQYFGPGTRLTVT.